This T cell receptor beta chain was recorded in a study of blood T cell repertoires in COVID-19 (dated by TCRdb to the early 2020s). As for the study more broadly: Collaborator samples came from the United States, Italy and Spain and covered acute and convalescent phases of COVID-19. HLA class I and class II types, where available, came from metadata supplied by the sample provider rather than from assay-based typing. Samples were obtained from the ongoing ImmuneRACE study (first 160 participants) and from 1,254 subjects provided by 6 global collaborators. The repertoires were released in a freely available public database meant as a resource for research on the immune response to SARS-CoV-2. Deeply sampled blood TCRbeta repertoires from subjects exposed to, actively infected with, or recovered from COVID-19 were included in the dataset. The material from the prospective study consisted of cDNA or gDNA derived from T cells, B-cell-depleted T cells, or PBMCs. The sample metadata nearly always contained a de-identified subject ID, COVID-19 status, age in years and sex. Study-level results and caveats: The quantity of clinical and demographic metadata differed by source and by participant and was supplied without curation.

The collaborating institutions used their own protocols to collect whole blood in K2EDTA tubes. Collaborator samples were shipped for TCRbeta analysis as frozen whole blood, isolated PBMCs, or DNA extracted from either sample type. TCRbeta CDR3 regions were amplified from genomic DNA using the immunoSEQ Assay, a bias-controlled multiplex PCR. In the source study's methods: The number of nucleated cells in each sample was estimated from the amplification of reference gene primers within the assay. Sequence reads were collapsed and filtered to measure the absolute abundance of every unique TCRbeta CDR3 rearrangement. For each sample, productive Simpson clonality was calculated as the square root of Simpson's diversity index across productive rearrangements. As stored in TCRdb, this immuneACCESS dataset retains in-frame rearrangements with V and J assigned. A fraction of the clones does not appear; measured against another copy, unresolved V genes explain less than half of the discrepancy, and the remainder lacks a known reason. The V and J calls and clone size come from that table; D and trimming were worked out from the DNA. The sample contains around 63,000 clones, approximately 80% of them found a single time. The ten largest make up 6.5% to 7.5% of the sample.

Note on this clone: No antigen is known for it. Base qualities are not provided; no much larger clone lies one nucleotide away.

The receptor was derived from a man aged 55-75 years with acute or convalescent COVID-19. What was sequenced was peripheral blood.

The bases are TGTGCCAGCAGCCCCGGGACTAGTATAGGGACCCAGTACTTC. This sequence encodes CASSPGTSIGTQYF. The chain uses TRBV7-9 and TRBJ2-5; TRBD2 lines up with 8 middle nucleotides. From cysteine to phenylalanine, the CDR3 is 14 amino acids long. The only DNA kept is the CDR3, 42 bases in frame from the first base. CDR1 and CDR2 are read off the germline V gene (reference sequence) as SEHNR and FQNEAQ. Germline trimming: 5 bases from V, 7 bases from J; junction bases outside gene matches: 9.